This T cell receptor (beta chain) emerged from a study of shared clonotypes between healthy human individuals. Naive CD8 cells comprised CD45RO-negative, CCR7-positively selected cells, excluding terminally differentiated effector memory CD45RA+ cells. V was pared by 2 bases and J by 7 bases, with 11 bases of the junction left unmatched. Per the germline V gene, CDR1 is SGDLS and CDR2 is YYNGEE. The CDR3 length is 16 residues. At deep level, the assay was performed. Assay: immunoSEQ multiplex PCR; the TCRdb copy retains only in-frame clones and omits some. The table has approximately 2,000,000 clones, roughly 93% seen once; the top ten hold 1.5% to 2%.

This TCR was sampled from a man aged 18 to 30 in good health. Some clones in this sample may be carry-over from other donors' samples. This chain uses TRBV9 with TRBJ2-1, with 8 bases aligning to TRBD2. The specimen was naive CD8+ T cells from PBMCs. CDR3 coding DNA: TGTGCCAGCAGCGTCCCGAAAGCGGGAGCGGGGAATGAGCAGTTCTTC. It is translated as CASSVPKAGAGNEQFF.